This T cell receptor beta chain comes out of a study of T cell responses to AZD1222 COVID-19 vaccine. Method: immunoSEQ multiplex PCR; TCRdb's copy keeps in-frame clones and lacks some. The table includes around 190,000 clones, around 88% detected once. In germline, CDR1 is SGDLS, CDR2 YYNGEE. V shed 3 bases, J shed 5 bases, and the junction held 8 bases outside the gene matches. The CDR3 is 15 residues long. As to this clone: What it binds is not known.

Points from the study as a whole: Repertoires were sampled only after the peak T cell response. The donor group comprised mostly white British people and more females; the analysis possibly underestimated clonal diversity. With two AZD1222 doses given, Spike-specific TCR breadth and depth both rose. The span of vaccine-associated CD4 TCRs extended across spike, with dominance at 160-218 and 743-854.

The chain combines TRBV9 with TRBJ1-2, with 9 bases matching TRBD1. The receptor's source is an adult who received the AZD1222 COVID-19 vaccine. The input for sequencing was peripheral blood, taken 28 days after the second AZD1222 dose. The CDR3 nucleotides are TGTGCCAGCAGCGCGGCGGGACAGGGAAGTTATGGCTACACCTTC. It codes for CASSAAGQGSYGYTF.